Below, 10 T cell receptor beta chains from the same sample are listed, as sequenced in a study of cytomegalovirus exposure and HLA in healthy donors. PCR amplification relied on 60 Vbeta primers (plus 13 Jbeta primers). Method: immunoSEQ multiplex PCR; TCRdb's copy keeps in-frame clones and lacks some. In the table there are roughly 150,000 clones, approximately 83% of which are singletons. Sequencing was done on a sample of PBMCs. The receptors shown here come from a male donor in good health and CMV-seronegative.

V is TRBV6-6 and J is TRBJ2-5; no clear D gene. Germline V gene data show CDR1 as MNHNY and CDR2 as SVGAGI (reference sequence). The CDR3 totals 15 residues. Trimming removed 0 bases from V and 1 base from J, with 9 bases in between. The CDR3 DNA sequence: TGTGCCAGCAGTTACTCCCAGCGAAGCCAAGAGACCCAGTACTTC. Its translation: CASSYSQRSQETQYF.

The CDR3 region has the DNA TGTGCCAGCAGTTTTCGGGACAGGGGGGCCACCGGGGAGCTGTTTTTT. This translates into CASSFRDRGATGELFF. The chain has TRBV28 and TRBJ2-2, with TRBD1 matching over 11 bases. The ends lost 3 bases at V and 4 bases at J; junction bases unmatched: 4. The CDR3 totals 16 residues. Germline V gene sequence: CDR1 MDHEN, CDR2 SYDVKM.

This CDR3 reads CASSSSPLLTGRKLFF. CDR3 DNA sequence: TGTGCCAGCAGTTCCTCCCCCCTATTGACAGGGAGAAAACTGTTTTTT. This sequence joins TRBV28 and TRBJ1-4, with TRBD1 matching over 7 bases. The CDR3 runs to 16 residues. From germline, CDR1 is MDHEN and CDR2 SYDVKM. The V gene end was trimmed by 4 bases and the J gene end by 10 bases; junction bases not matched to a gene: 15. Variable domain in full (rest from reference TRBV28 and TRBJ1-4): DVKVTQSSRYLVKRTGEKVFLECVQDMDHENMFWYRQDPGLGLRLIYFSYDVKMKEKGDIPEGYSVSREKKERFSLILESASTNQTSMYLCASSSSPLLTGRKLFFGSGTQLSVL.

The chain combines TRBV10-3 with TRBJ2-1; weak D call: TRBD2 (7 bases). Trimming cost V 6 bases and J 9 bases, with 12 bases left between them. The length of the CDR3 is 12 residues. Germline V CDR1 and CDR2: ENHRY, SYGVKD. The CDR3 reads CAIRGGAFEQFF. Written as DNA, the CDR3 is TGTGCCATCAGGGGGGGGGCCTTTGAGCAGTTCTTC.

Concerning this clone: One end of the junction varies from germline; a read error may be responsible. The V call is TRBV2, the J call TRBJ2-3, with 7 bases fitting TRBD1. The V gene's germline CDR1 is SNHLY and CDR2 FYNNEI. CDR3 length: 13 amino acids. For the CDR3, the DNA is TGTGCAAGCAGTGGACAGGGCACAGATACGCAGTATTTT. Translation gives CASSGQGTDTQYF.

The rearrangement links TRBV18 to TRBJ2-2; the match to TRBD1 covers 7 bases. The CDR3 contains 16 residues. In germline, CDR1 is KGHSH, CDR2 LQKENI. J gave up 5 bases and V 0 bases, and 6 bases lay outside the gene matches. The CDR3 sequence is CASSPPGQTLTGELFF. CDR3 nucleotides: TGTGCCAGCTCACCACCGGGACAGACCTTAACCGGGGAGCTGTTTTTT.

The chain recombines TRBV11-2 with TRBJ2-3; TRBD2 might be the D (6 bases). Between the trimmed V and J ends, which lost 4 bases and 5 bases, there was a span of 13 bases. Germline V gene lookup returns CDR1 SGHAT and CDR2 FQNNGV. This CDR3 is 14 amino acids long. The CDR3 coding sequence is TGTGCCAGCAGCTCCCGGCCGGGGGAAGATACGCAGTATTTT. Translated: CASSSRPGEDTQYF.

The chain employs TRBV9 and TRBJ1-5; D perhaps matches TRBD1 (5 bases). Germline loops: CDR1 SGDLS, CDR2 YYNGEE. The CDR3 extends over 15 amino acids. The germline V and J ends were trimmed by 4 bases and 2 bases, with 13 bases remaining between them. CDR3 nucleotide sequence: TGTGCCAGCAGCCCCGGCGGGACGGGCAATCAGCCCCAGCATTTT. Its translation is CASSPGGTGNQPQHF.

This clone appeared once. This chain joins TRBV10-3 and TRBJ2-2, with a weak D call TRBD1 (6 bases). V was pared by 7 bases and J by 1 base, with 10 bases between. The CDR3 is 14 amino acids. From germline, CDR1 is ENHRY and CDR2 SYGVKD. CDR3 region: CAITPTGNTGELFF. CDR3 bases: TGTGCCATCACCCCGACAGGGAACACCGGGGAGCTGTTTTTT.

The chain combines TRBV2 with TRBJ2-1; D gene uncertain. Per germline, CDR1 SNHLY and CDR2 FYNNEI. This CDR3 has 15 amino acids. V lost 3 bases, J lost 0 bases, and 9 bases lay in between. CDR3 sequence: CASSDAGSSYNEQFF. The CDR3 DNA reads as TGTGCCAGCAGTGATGCAGGAAGCTCCTACAATGAGCAGTTCTTC.